This passage covers 32 T cell receptor beta chains from one sample sequenced in a study of CD8 T cells in Susac syndrome. Random hexamers served to reverse transcribe roughly 0.5 to 1 ug RNA. Via MiXCR, TCRdb re-called the immunoSEQ multiplex PCR reads, giving one row per CDR3 protein. Found here are 150,000 to 200,000 distinct CDR3 sequences, more than 90% of them singletons; the top ten hold roughly 0.088%. Sample: CD4+ T cells from PBMCs. The receptors stem from a human donor with multiple sclerosis.

This clonotype has just one count. V gene TRBV6-5 combines with J gene TRBJ2-1; 11 nucleotides line up with TRBD2. V gave up 5 bases and J gave up 7 bases; unmatched junction bases: 7. The germline V gene has CDR1 MNHEY and CDR2 SVGAGI. This CDR3 comprises 15 residues. CDR3 sequence reads: CASSPGLAVSNEQFF. CDR3 nucleotides: TGTGCCAGCAGTCCGGGACTAGCGGTTTCTAATGAGCAGTTCTTC.

The chain employs TRBV28 and TRBJ2-7; D uncertain. Germline CDR1 is MDHEN and CDR2 is SYDVKM. The CDR3 loop spans 11 amino acids. V was shortened by 5 bases and J by 6 bases, with 8 bases between the two germline ends. The CDR3 coding sequence is TGTGCCAGCAGTCTGACGTCCGAGCAGTACTTC. Its protein product is CASSLTSEQYF.

The genes are TRBV3-1 and TRBJ1-1; 9 bases map to TRBD1. There are 14 residues in the CDR3. Germline-derived CDR1 and CDR2 are LGHDT and YNNKEL (reference sequence). J gave up 6 bases and V 5 bases, and 7 bases lay outside the gene matches. The CDR3: CASSTRDRVAEAFF. CDR3 bases: TGTGCCAGCAGCACCCGGGACAGGGTCGCTGAAGCTTTCTTT.

This chain links TRBV7-3 with TRBJ1-1; maybe TRBD1 (5 bases). Germline CDR1 and CDR2: SGHTA and FQGTGA. The CDR3 is 15 residues long. The V end lost 3 bases, the J end lost 5 bases, and 16 bases lay between the germline ends. This chain's CDR3 is CASSFAGSLRTEAFF. The CDR3 DNA reads as TGTGCCAGCAGCTTTGCAGGGTCCCTCCGAACTGAAGCTTTCTTT.

V usage is TRBV14 and J usage is TRBJ1-1; possibly TRBD1 for D (6 bases). Germline lookup yields CDR1 SGHDN and CDR2 FVKESK. The CDR3 has 16 amino acids. Trimming left V 4 bases short and J 2 bases short, with 17 bases between. Here the CDR3 reads CASSLTPGHINTEAFF. The CDR3 region has the DNA TGTGCCAGCAGCCTAACCCCGGGACACATAAACACTGAAGCTTTCTTT.

This chain uses TRBV4-1 with TRBJ2-7, with D uncertain. V was shortened by 0 bases and J by 4 bases, with 13 bases between the two germline ends. Germline CDR1 and CDR2: MGHRA and YSYEKL. The CDR3 runs to 15 residues. DNA for the CDR3: TGCGCCAGCAGCCAAGATTCGAGACGGAAATACGAGCAGTACTTC. Translation: CASSQDSRRKYEQYF.

With regard to this clonotype: One junction end does not reproduce the germline sequence, and a read error may be involved. The rearrangement joins TRBV7-2 to TRBJ2-1; D may match TRBD1 or TRBD2 (5 bases each). Germline-derived CDR1 and CDR2 are SGHTA and FQGNSA. The CDR3 length is 12 residues. CDR3 sequence reads: CASRLAGAEQFF. In nucleotides, the CDR3 is TGTGCCAGCAGGTTAGCCGGGGCTGAGCAGTTCTTC. The full variable domain, with the rest looked up from reference TRBV7-2 and TRBJ2-1, is GAGVSQSPSNKVTEKGKDVELRCDPISGHTALYWYRQSLGQGLEFLIYFQGNSAPDKSGLPSDRFSAERTGGSVSTLTIQRTQQEDSAVYLCASRLAGAEQFFGPGTRLTVL.

The V gene is TRBV6-1, the J gene TRBJ2-1, with TRBD2 matching over 8 bases. Germline lookup yields CDR1 MNHNS and CDR2 SASEGT. CDR3 length: 13 residues. Losses at the gene ends were 6 bases for V and 11 bases for J; bases not matched to a gene: 9. CDR3 sequence reads: CASSPGTSVKQFF. CDR3 in DNA: TGTGCCAGCAGCCCCGGGACTAGTGTAAAGCAGTTCTTC.

The chain joins TRBV3-1 to TRBJ1-2; TRBD1 is a possible D gene (5 bases). This CDR3 region has 15 residues. V lost 1 base and J lost 3, with 12 bases in between. The germline CDR1 and CDR2 sequences are LGHDT and YNNKEL (reference sequence). CDR3 loop: CASSQGPNRYYGYTF. The CDR3 DNA reads TGTGCCAGCAGCCAAGGTCCAAACAGGTACTATGGCTACACCTTC. Full variable domain (missing parts from reference TRBV3-1 and TRBJ1-2): DTAVSQTPKYLVTQMGNDKSIKCEQNLGHDTMYWYKQDSKKFLKIMFSYNNKELIINETVPNRFSPKSPDKAHLNLHINSLELGDSAVYFCASSQGPNRYYGYTFGSGTRLTVV.

In this sample, this clonotype turned up once. V usage is TRBV13 and J usage is TRBJ1-1, with 8 bases identical to TRBD1. The CDR3 loop spans 14 amino acids. The ends lost 5 bases at V and 5 bases at J; junction bases unmatched: 7. The germline V gene encodes CDR1 PRHDT and CDR2 FYEKMQ (reference sequence). Written as DNA, the CDR3 is TGTGCCAGCAGCAGGCCAGGGGGCAGAACTGAAGCTTTCTTT. Translating it yields CASSRPGGRTEAFF.

This rearrangement joins TRBV5-6 to TRBJ2-7; 15 positions match TRBD2. This CDR3 has 17 residues. Germline CDR1 and CDR2: SGHDT and YYEEEE. The junction had 7 bases not matched to a gene; V was cut back by 0 bases and J by 6 bases. This CDR3 reads CASSLVTGLAGGVEQYF. CDR3 nucleotide sequence: TGTGCCAGCAGCTTGGTCACGGGACTAGCGGGAGGAGTCGAGCAGTACTTC.

The chain employs TRBV20-1 and TRBJ1-5; no definite D call. V lost 3 bases and J lost 0, with 6 bases in between. The CDR3 totals 13 residues. Germline CDR1 and CDR2: DFQATT and SNEGSKA (reference sequence). CDR3 in DNA: TGCAGTGCTAGGTCCTATAGCAATCAGCCCCAGCATTTT. It encodes CSARSYSNQPQHF.

This clonotype was seen a single time. This rearrangement joins TRBV20-1 to TRBJ2-5; tentatively, D is TRBD1 (5 bases). The CDR3 is 13 residues long. Looked up from germline, CDR1 is DFQATT and CDR2 is SNEGSKA (reference sequence). In DNA, the CDR3 is TGCAGCTCTACACGGACAAACCAAGAGACCCAGTACTTC. This translates into CSSTRTNQETQYF.

The V and J genes are TRBV25-1 and TRBJ2-7; 7 positions agree with TRBD2. V was pared by 6 bases and J by 5 bases, with 7 bases of the junction left unmatched. Germline V gene lookup returns CDR1 MGHDK and CDR2 SYGVNS. The CDR3 extends over 13 amino acids. CDR3 bases: TGTGCCAGCAGCGGGGGAGGGGCGAACGAGCAGTACTTC. Translating gives CASSGGGANEQYF.

This chain uses TRBV20-1 with TRBJ2-1, with a weak D call TRBD2 (6 bases). The V end lost 5 bases, the J end lost 8 bases, and 13 bases lay between the germline ends. The CDR3 spans 12 residues. Germline values: CDR1 DFQATT, CDR2 SNEGSKA (reference sequence). The CDR3 DNA reads TGCAGTGCTGTCCGGGGGAGCGATGAGCAGTTCTTC. Translating gives CSAVRGSDEQFF.

V and J are TRBV7-9 and TRBJ1-6; a weak D match, TRBD1 (6 bases). Germline V gene sequence: CDR1 SEHNR, CDR2 FQNEAQ (reference sequence). V lost 5 bases and J lost 10, with 12 bases in between. The CDR3 runs to 13 residues. The CDR3 nucleotides read TGTGCCAGCAGCCTGTCAGGGGAATCACCCCTCCACTTT. It yields the protein CASSLSGESPLHF. Looking up the rest from reference TRBV7-9 and TRBJ1-6 gives the full variable domain: DTGVSQNPRHKITKRGQNVTFRCDPISEHNRLYWYRQTLGQGPEFLTYFQNEAQLEKSRLLSDRFSAERPKGSFSTLEIQRTEQGDSAMYLCASSLSGESPLHFGNGTRLTVT.

In its sample, this clonotype was seen once. The V gene is TRBV4-2, the J gene TRBJ2-2; 8 nucleotides match TRBD1. Germline V gene sequence: CDR1 LGHNA, CDR2 YNFKEQ. The ends lost 0 bases at V and 1 base at J; junction bases unmatched: 7. CDR3 size: 18 residues. The CDR3 loop reads CASSQDPGGSWNTGELFF. CDR3 sequence (DNA): TGTGCCAGCAGCCAAGATCCAGGGGGCTCGTGGAACACCGGGGAGCTGTTTTTT.

The chain recombines TRBV12-5 with TRBJ2-3, with 7 bases identical to TRBD2. The germline gives CDR1 LGHNT, CDR2 FRNRAP. Trimming cost V 5 bases and J 10 bases; bases outside gene matches: 15. This CDR3 spans 15 amino acids. As DNA, the CDR3 is TGTGCTAGTGGTCAACGACTAGCCTTTCCCCCGGCGCAGTATTTT. Its protein is CASGQRLAFPPAQYF.

V is TRBV5-1 and J is TRBJ2-7; D may correspond to TRBD1 or TRBD2 (6 bases each). Trimming shortened V by 7 bases and J by 3 bases, and 23 bases separated the two germline ends. CDR1 is SGHRS and CDR2 is YFSETQ in the germline V gene. The CDR3 is made up of 16 amino acids. CDR3 loop: CASAQSGRDIDYEQYF. The CDR3 DNA sequence: TGCGCCAGCGCCCAAAGCGGGCGGGACATTGACTACGAGCAGTACTTC.

This chain links TRBV5-1 with TRBJ2-7; the match to TRBD1 covers 8 bases. Germline V gene sequence: CDR1 SGHRS, CDR2 YFSETQ. The V and J ends lost 3 bases and 3 bases, in that order; junction bases with no gene match: 8. The CDR3 extends over 15 amino acids. The CDR3 bases are TGCGCCAGCAGCTGGGGTCCAGGGGGCGACTACGAGCAGTACTTC. Residues: CASSWGPGGDYEQYF.

The sample holds a few counts of this clonotype. This chain joins TRBV20-1 and TRBJ2-5; 8 nucleotides agree with TRBD2. V lost 0 bases to trimming and J lost 4 bases; unmatched junction nucleotides: 4. This CDR3 comprises 14 residues. Germline CDR1 DFQATT, CDR2 SNEGSKA (reference sequence). CDR3 sequence (DNA): TGCAGTGCTAGAGAACTAGCGGTTATAGAGACCCAGTACTTC. Translating it yields CSARELAVIETQYF.

The rearrangement uses TRBV29-1 and TRBJ2-7; D is perhaps TRBD1 (6 bases). Between the trimmed V and J ends, which lost 4 bases and 6 bases, there was a span of 16 bases. This CDR3 has 13 residues. CDR1 is SQVTM and CDR2 is ANQGSEA in the germline V gene. CDR3 sequence: CSVGEPTGTEQYF. The DNA for the CDR3 is TGCAGCGTTGGAGAACCAACAGGGACCGAGCAGTACTTC.

This clonotype occurred once. This rearrangement joins TRBV30 to TRBJ2-1, with a possible D match to TRBD1 (5 bases). The CDR3 loop spans 14 amino acids. CDR1 and CDR2 (germline): GTSNPN, SVGIG (reference sequence). Trimming pared 3 bases from V and 0 bases from J, leaving 9 bases between. The CDR3 nucleotides are TGTGCCTGGAGGGGGCTGTTCTCCTACAATGAGCAGTTCTTC. Protein sequence: CAWRGLFSYNEQFF.

This clonotype has only one observation. The rearrangement links TRBV7-3 to TRBJ1-1, with 7 bases matching TRBD1. This CDR3 spans 14 amino acids. Trimming cost V 8 bases and J 1 base; bases outside gene matches: 7. Germline V gene data show CDR1 as SGHTA and CDR2 as FQGTGA. For the CDR3, the DNA is TGTGCCAGCGGACTGGGACAGCCGAACACTGAAGCTTTCTTT. Protein: CASGLGQPNTEAFF.

The genes are TRBV9 and TRBJ1-4; D is possibly TRBD1 (5 bases). CDR1 SGDLS and CDR2 YYNGEE come from the germline V gene. Trimming left V 4 bases short and J 6 bases short, with 16 bases between. CDR3 size: 15 residues. CDR3 DNA sequence: TGTGCCAGCAGCCCGCGGGGACGGAGGGATGAAAAACTGTTTTTT. Amino acid sequence: CASSPRGRRDEKLFF.

In this sample, this clonotype turned up once. The J gene is TRBJ2-7, the V gene TRBV6-6; TRBD2 is a possible D gene (5 bases). This CDR3 is 14 amino acids long. The V end lost 2 bases, the J end lost 5 bases, and 13 bases lay between the germline ends. Germline V gives CDR1 MNHNY, CDR2 SVGAGI (reference sequence). The CDR3 nucleotides read TGTGCCAGCAGTTACCTTAAAGGGAGAGACGAGCAGTACTTC. Its protein is CASSYLKGRDEQYF.

This clonotype came up once. The chain uses TRBV12-3 or TRBV12-4 and TRBJ1-6; possibly TRBD1 for D (5 bases). V was shortened by 2 bases and J by 11 bases, with 10 bases between the two germline ends. This CDR3 has 13 residues. CDR3: CASSLLGVAPLHF. The CDR3, as DNA: TGTGCCAGCAGTTTATTAGGGGTGGCACCCCTCCACTTT.

This chain connects TRBV7-6 to TRBJ2-7, with D hard to call. CDR3 length: 15 amino acids. The ends were cut back, 5 bases at V and 3 bases at J, with 17 bases in the middle. Germline CDR1 SGHVS, CDR2 FNYEAQ. DNA of the CDR3: TGTGCCAGCAGCCAAGATCGTCGAGCGAGCTACGAGCAGTACTTC. Translation: CASSQDRRASYEQYF.

The rearrangement uses TRBV5-6 and TRBJ1-1; no clear D gene. The CDR3 is made up of 13 amino acids. CDR1 is SGHDT and CDR2 is YYEEEE in the germline V gene. The V end lost 0 bases, the J end lost 7 bases, and 10 bases lay between the germline ends. The CDR3 bases are TGTGCCAGCAGCTTGGCCGTGCTGGGTGAAGCTTTCTTT. Translation gives CASSLAVLGEAFF.

The V and J genes are TRBV11-2 and TRBJ2-3; D perhaps matches TRBD1 (6 bases). Germline V gene sequence: CDR1 SGHAT, CDR2 FQNNGV. The CDR3 has 13 amino acids. The V and J ends lost 4 bases and 3 bases respectively, with 8 bases between them. The CDR3, as DNA: TGTGCCAGCAGCTCAGGGGAGACAGATACGCAGTATTTT. Its protein is CASSSGETDTQYF.

This sequence joins TRBV5-4 and TRBJ2-1; D unclear. The V and J ends lost 0 bases and 14 bases respectively, with 15 bases between them. CDR3 size: 13 residues. Germline CDR1 reads SGHNT; CDR2 reads YYREEE (reference sequence). The CDR3 DNA reads as TGTGCCAGCAGCTTGGGTTTCGGCGATGGCGAGTTCTTC. Translating it yields CASSLGFGDGEFF.

The V and J genes are TRBV20-1 and TRBJ1-1; TRBD1 agrees at 7 bases. This CDR3 spans 15 amino acids. Per the germline V gene, CDR1 is DFQATT and CDR2 is SNEGSKA (reference sequence). V shed 5 bases, J shed 2 bases, and the junction held 11 bases outside the gene matches. The CDR3 spells CSAQTTGARNTEAFF. CDR3 DNA sequence: TGCAGTGCTCAGACAACAGGGGCGAGAAACACTGAAGCTTTCTTT.